The 24 T cell receptor beta chains reported below all come from one sample, sequenced in a study of regulatory T cells in long-lasting Graves disease. Building of the TCR beta libraries involved iRepertoire HTBI primers and Arm-PCR of CDR3 regions. One entry per CDR3 protein results from TCRdb running MiXCR on the multiplex PCR reads. The profile shows approximately 470,000 distinct CDR3 sequences, around 15% of them singletons. The time point was: newly diagnosed GD, antithyroid drugs for less than 3 months. The TCR library was prepared using RNA isolated from PBMCs. These data were also filed under a second study, of T cells in Graves' hyperthyroidism and ophthalmopathy.

Sequencing was performed on peripheral blood mononuclear cells (PBMCs), taken at new diagnosis, from a patient treated with antithyroid drugs. The receptors come from a man between 40 and 49 years old with Graves disease.

This clonotype was counted many times. J is TRBJ2-1 and V is TRBV28, with 15 bases that match TRBD2. Germline CDR1 and CDR2: MDHEN and SYDVKM. This CDR3 is built from 18 residues. V shed 5 bases and J 2 bases; nucleotides not matched to a gene: 7. The CDR3 region is CASSTGLAGGGTYNEQFF. The CDR3 region has the DNA TGTGCCAGCAGTACGGGACTAGCGGGAGGAGGCACCTACAATGAGCAGTTCTTC.

This clonotype was seen a handful of times. CDR3 residues: CASSLVASSSYEQYF. CDR3 bases: TGTGCCAGCAGTTTAGTAGCGTCGAGCTCCTACGAGCAGTACTTC. The rearrangement uses TRBV28 and TRBJ2-7, with D perhaps matching TRBD2 (5 bases). The V end lost 2 bases, the J end lost 0 bases, and 11 bases lay between the germline ends. CDR3 length: 15 amino acids. The germline V gene encodes CDR1 MDHEN and CDR2 SYDVKM.

This clonotype was detected many times. This rearrangement joins TRBV28 to TRBJ2-3, with 11 bases that match TRBD2. CDR1 is MDHEN, CDR2 SYDVKM, per germline. The V gene end was trimmed by 5 bases and the J gene end by 3 bases; junction bases not matched to a gene: 10. This CDR3 comprises 17 residues. CDR3 DNA: TGTGCCAGCAGTCCCACGGAACTAGCGGGAGAAACAGATACGCAGTATTTT. Its protein is CASSPTELAGETDTQYF.

The chain has TRBV27 and TRBJ2-1; 12 bases line up with TRBD2. The V gene end was trimmed by 2 bases and the J gene end by 9 bases; junction bases not matched to a gene: 8. The CDR3 has 16 amino acids. The germline gives CDR1 MNHEY, CDR2 SMNVEV (reference sequence). DNA of the CDR3: TGTGCCAGCAGTTTACTAGCGGGAGGGCTTGAAATTGAGCAGTTCTTC. This gives the protein CASSLLAGGLEIEQFF.

Worth noting for this clonotype: A junction end diverges from the germline sequence, so it may reflect a read error. The V gene is TRBV20-1, the J gene TRBJ1-2; D remains ambiguous. CDR3 size: 11 residues. Germline CDR1 is DFQATT and CDR2 is SNEGSKA (reference sequence). CDR3 bases: TGCAGTGCTACAGACACGGCCGGCTGCACCTTC. Amino acids: CSATDTAGCTF.

This clonotype was picked up one time. The chain recombines TRBV29-1 with TRBJ2-7, with D perhaps TRBD1 or TRBD2 (5 bases each). This CDR3 is 14 amino acids long. Trimming removed 7 bases at V and 5 bases at J, with 21 bases between. Germline V gene sequence: CDR1 SQVTM, CDR2 ANQGSEA. Here the CDR3 DNA reads TGCAGCGCAAGTCGGGGAACAGGAGGTGACGAGCAGTACTTC. It yields the protein CSASRGTGGDEQYF.

This clonotype has at least ten counts. This sequence joins TRBV20-1 and TRBJ2-3; D unclear. From germline, CDR1 is DFQATT and CDR2 SNEGSKA (reference sequence). This CDR3 spans 14 amino acids. V lost 0 bases to trimming and J lost 4 bases, with 11 bases between them. Written as DNA, the CDR3 is TGCAGTGCTAGAGATCCCTTTACGGCAGATACGCAGTATTTT. It codes for CSARDPFTADTQYF.

The table lists this clonotype with a few counts. The chain carries TRBV7-8 and TRBJ1-4; D is uncertain. CDR1 is SGHVS and CDR2 is FQNEAQ in the germline V gene. Trimming removed 4 bases at V and 0 bases at J, with 9 bases between. The CDR3 extends over 15 amino acids. CDR3 sequence reads: CASSSHQPTNEKLFF. The DNA for the CDR3 is TGTGCCAGCAGCTCCCACCAACCAACTAATGAAAAACTGTTTTTT.

There are many counts of this clonotype. V usage is TRBV18 and J usage is TRBJ1-6; D uncertain. This CDR3 has 14 residues. Between the trimmed V and J ends, which lost 3 bases and 10 bases, there was a span of 13 bases. Germline values: CDR1 KGHSH, CDR2 LQKENI. CDR3 bases: TGTGCCAGCTCACCGGACCTGACTGTGTCACCCCTCCACTTT. It specifies CASSPDLTVSPLHF.

This rearrangement joins TRBV5-1 to TRBJ2-3; D perhaps matches TRBD2 (6 bases). V was pared by 9 bases and J by 4 bases, with 15 bases between. Looked up from germline, CDR1 is SGHRS and CDR2 is YFSETQ. The CDR3 covers 13 residues. The CDR3, as DNA: TGCGCCACCACAGCTTCTAGCGCAGATACGCAGTATTTT. Translation: CATTASSADTQYF.

This clonotype has more than one count but fewer than ten. This chain connects TRBV28 to TRBJ1-5; D gene ambiguous. The CDR3 has 12 residues. Germline V CDR1 and CDR2: MDHEN, SYDVKM. Deletions cut 2 bases from V and 9 bases from J, with 8 bases between. The CDR3: CASSLKLAPQHF. The CDR3 coding sequence is TGTGCCAGCAGTTTAAAGCTTGCGCCCCAGCATTTT.

The chain joins TRBV6-9 to TRBJ2-1; D may be TRBD2 (5 bases). Germline V gene sequence: CDR1 MNHGY, CDR2 SVAAGI. The CDR3 is 16 residues long. V shed 4 bases and J shed 5 bases, with 18 bases lying between them. CDR3 sequence (DNA): TGTGCCAGCAGTTTCTCCCCGGGGAAAGCGGACAATGAGCAGTTCTTC. This sequence encodes CASSFSPGKADNEQFF.

This clonotype was seen a few times. The chain employs TRBV28 and TRBJ2-2, with TRBD1 matching over 7 bases. Trimming removed 7 bases from V and 1 base from J; junction bases left unmatched: 12. This CDR3 spans 17 amino acids. CDR1 and CDR2 (germline): MDHEN, SYDVKM. The CDR3, as DNA: TGTGCCAGCACTCTATTGACCGGGACAGTGAACACCGGGGAGCTGTTTTTT. Translation: CASTLLTGTVNTGELFF.

The rearrangement uses TRBV6-1 and TRBJ2-3; 7 bases are shared with TRBD1. Germline values: CDR1 MNHNS, CDR2 SASEGT. Losses at the gene ends were 3 bases for V and 2 bases for J; bases not matched to a gene: 5. There are 15 residues in the CDR3. CDR3 bases: TGTGCCAGCAGTGAGTGGGACAGATACACAGATACGCAGTATTTT. Its translation is CASSEWDRYTDTQYF.

There are many counts of this clonotype. The genes are TRBV7-9 and TRBJ2-5; D ambiguous. The CDR3 is 13 amino acids. The germline V and J ends were trimmed by 1 base and 3 bases, with 6 bases remaining between them. Germline CDR1 and CDR2: SEHNR and FQNEAQ (reference sequence). CDR3 in DNA: TGTGCCAGCAGCTTAGTTCGTGAAGAGACCCAGTACTTC. Protein product: CASSLVREETQYF.

This clonotype was counted ten times or more. The chain combines TRBV7-9 with TRBJ2-7; TRBD1 matches 10 bases. Germline CDR1 reads SEHNR; CDR2 reads FQNEAQ (reference sequence). V shed 1 base and J 2 bases; nucleotides not matched to a gene: 2. The CDR3 extends over 15 amino acids. The CDR3 here is CASSLGDRGPYEQYF. For the CDR3, the DNA is TGTGCCAGCAGCTTAGGGGACAGGGGACCCTACGAGCAGTACTTC. The full variable domain, with the rest looked up from reference TRBV7-9 and TRBJ2-7, is DTGVSQNPRHKITKRGQNVTFRCDPISEHNRLYWYRQTLGQGPEFLTYFQNEAQLEKSRLLSDRFSAERPKGSFSTLEIQRTEQGDSAMYLCASSLGDRGPYEQYFGPGTRLTVT.

Points on this clonotype: Its ends do not fully match the called genes, so a read error is possible. The chain recombines TRBV12-3 or TRBV12-4 with TRBJ2-3; tentative D call: TRBD1 (6 bases). The CDR3 is 12 residues long. The CDR3 reads CAGSLGGDTQYF. CDR3 DNA: TGTGCCGGCAGTTTAGGGGGAGATACGCAGTATTTT.

The sample holds a few counts of this clonotype. The genes are TRBV20-1 and TRBJ2-3; D may correspond to TRBD1 or TRBD2 (5 bases each). Trimming stripped 2 bases from V and 2 bases from J, with 11 bases between. There are 14 residues in the CDR3. Germline values: CDR1 DFQATT, CDR2 SNEGSKA (reference sequence). In DNA, the CDR3 is TGCAGTGCTAGACTACTCGGGACCACAGATACGCAGTATTTT. Protein product: CSARLLGTTDTQYF.

This clonotype was counted ten times or more. The junction and the germline gene differ at one end; a read error may be behind it. The chain recombines TRBV5-1 with TRBJ2-7; weak D call: TRBD1 (5 bases). Germline V gene sequence: CDR1 SGHRS, CDR2 YFSETQ. This CDR3 region has 13 residues. CDR3 nucleotide sequence: TGTGCCAGCAGCTTAGTCGGGCAGGGCGAGCAGTACTTC. Residues: CASSLVGQGEQYF.

The gene calls are TRBV15 and TRBJ2-3; 11 nucleotides line up with TRBD2. Looked up from germline, CDR1 is LNHNV and CDR2 is YYDKDF (reference sequence). V was pared by 3 bases and J by 4 bases, with 9 bases of the junction left unmatched. CDR3 length: 17 residues. This CDR3 is CATSRPKLAGVPDTQYF. The DNA for the CDR3 is TGTGCCACCAGCAGGCCAAAACTAGCGGGAGTACCAGATACGCAGTATTTT. The full variable domain, rest sourced from reference TRBV15 and TRBJ2-3, is DAMVIQNPRYQVTQFGKPVTLSCSQTLNHNVMYWYQQKSSQAPKLLFHYYDKDFNNEADTPDNFQSRRPNTSFCFLDIRSPGLGDTAMYLCATSRPKLAGVPDTQYFGPGTRLTVL.

The rearrangement uses TRBV24-1 and TRBJ2-3; TRBD2 matches at 9 bases. V lost 5 bases and J lost 1; bases outside the gene matches: 6. Germline values: CDR1 KGHDR, CDR2 SFDVKD. There are 16 residues in the CDR3. The DNA of the CDR3 is TGTGCCACCAGTGCCAATAGCGGGAGCGGCACAGATACGCAGTATTTT. This codes for CATSANSGSGTDTQYF.

This clonotype has a count of ten or more. The chain has TRBV6-2 or TRBV6-3 and TRBJ2-1; 8 bases fit TRBD2. The ends lost 2 bases at V and 1 base at J; junction bases unmatched: 7. CDR1 and CDR2 from the germline V gene are MNHEY and SVGEGT. This CDR3 contains 17 residues. The CDR3 DNA is TGTGCCAGCAGTTACGCGAGCAGCGGGAGATCCTACAATGAGCAGTTCTTC. Its translation: CASSYASSGRSYNEQFF.

Concerning this clonotype: A far larger clone is a single base away, which makes a read error likely. The genes are TRBV11-2 and TRBJ2-1, with D maybe TRBD1 (6 bases). The germline V gene encodes CDR1 SGHAT and CDR2 FQNNGV. The V and J ends lost 5 bases and 6 bases respectively, with 17 bases between them. The length of the CDR3 is 15 residues. CDR3 DNA sequence: TGTGCCAGCAGCCTACAGGGACAACTAGGCAATGAGCAGTTCTTC. It translates to CASSLQGQLGNEQFF.

As to this clonotype: A much larger clonotype is one base distant, so this may be a read error. This chain joins TRBV2 and TRBJ2-3; D is undetermined. Looked up from germline, CDR1 is SNHLY and CDR2 is FYNNEI. Trimming stripped 8 bases from V and 2 bases from J, with 17 bases between. CDR3 length: 15 residues. In nucleotides, the CDR3 is TGTGCCAGCTCCCGTAAGGACCTTTCCACAGATACGCAGTATTTT. It specifies CASSRKDLSTDTQYF.